Listed below are T cell receptor beta chains from one sample, sequenced in a study of T-cell memory formation after mild COVID-19. TCRdb redid the calling of the 5' RACE reads with MiXCR, one entry per CDR3 protein. The sample contains 300,000 to 400,000 distinct CDR3 sequences, approximately 15% of which appear only once. Input material: PBMCs or a T cell subset sorted from them (not recorded which). These receptors all stem from a man younger than 35 who had mild COVID-19 (a few samples of this study predate the infection). Cell type and time point are not known. Both conserved end residues are part of each CDR3. Each record gives: D gene, J gene, clone size, V gene, CDR3 DNA, CDR3 protein. The D gene is left open where the match is weak. Size values are once, few and many counts, or a class for expanded clones, and some rows have none.

NA	TRBJ2-2	many	TRBV6-6	TGTGCCAGCGGGAACACCGGGGAGCTGTTTTTT	CASGNTGELFF
TRBD2	TRBJ2-1	many	TRBV5-1	TGCGCCAGCAGTTTACGTAGCGGGGTCTCCTACAATGAGCAGTTCTTC	CASSLRSGVSYNEQFF
NA	TRBJ2-2	few	TRBV12-3/TRBV12-4	TGTGCCAGCAGGGACCTGACAGGTTTGAAGGAGCTGTTTTTT	CASRDLTGLKELFF
TRBD2	TRBJ2-1	NA	TRBV11-2	TGTGCCAGCAGCTTAGAACTAGCGGTGTACAATGAGCAGTTCTTC	CASSLELAVYNEQFF
NA	TRBJ1-4	few	TRBV2	TGTGCCAGCAGTGAGCAGGAGGTTCTCAGTCAAAAACTGTTTTTT	CASSEQEVLSQKLFF
NA	TRBJ2-2	few	TRBV6-2/TRBV6-3	TGTGCCAGCAGTTACTCGAGGCCGGCCGGGGAGCTGTTTTTT	CASSYSRPAGELFF
TRBD2	TRBJ2-5	few	TRBV6-6	TGTGCCAGCTCTAGCGGGGGGGGCCAAGAGACCCAGTACTTC	CASSSGGGQETQYF
NA	TRBJ2-3	few	TRBV6-5	TGTGCCAGCAGTTACAGTATGCTGGGGCTAGATACGCAGTATTTT	CASSYSMLGLDTQYF
NA	TRBJ2-2	many	TRBV7-9	TGTGCCAGCATCCCCCTCGGGGGGAACACCGGGGAGCTGTTTTTT	CASIPLGGNTGELFF
NA	TRBJ1-1	NA	TRBV6-5	TGTGCCAGCATACGAAACACTGAAGCTTTCTTT	CASIRNTEAFF
NA	TRBJ1-5	many	TRBV4-1	TGCGCCAGCAGCCAAGATGGGGGGATCGGCAATCAGCCCCAGCATTTT	CASSQDGGIGNQPQHF
NA	TRBJ1-1	few	TRBV12-3/TRBV12-4	TGTGCCAGCAGTCTAGGGCGGGGAGCTTTCTTT	CASSLGRGAFF
TRBD1	TRBJ1-2	many	TRBV6-2/TRBV6-3	TGTGCCAGCAGTTCGGACAGGGGCTATGGCTACACCTTC	CASSSDRGYGYTF
NA	TRBJ2-1	many	TRBV4-3	TGCGCCAGCAGCCAAGAATTCAATGAGCAGTTCTTC	CASSQEFNEQFF
NA	TRBJ1-1	few	TRBV5-1	TGCGCCAGCACCGGCTGGGGCTTGGGGACTGAAGCTTTCTTT	CASTGWGLGTEAFF
NA	TRBJ2-3	NA	TRBV7-6	TGTGCCAGCAGCGAGGAGGGTCCAGATACGAAGTATTTT	CASSEEGPDTKYF
NA	TRBJ2-3	few	TRBV9	TGTGCCAGCAGCCCCCCAAGCCCAGATACGCAGTATTTT	CASSPPSPDTQYF
TRBD1	TRBJ2-2	few	TRBV4-3	TGCGCCAGCAGCCCGGACAGGCTCGGCCCCACCGGGGAGCTGTTTTTT	CASSPDRLGPTGELFF
NA	TRBJ1-1	few	TRBV7-2	TGTGCCAGCAGCCCCCAGGCTCTGATGAACACTGAAGCTTTCTTT	CASSPQALMNTEAFF
NA	TRBJ1-2	NA	TRBV4-1	TGCGCCAGCAGCCTCGCCGAGGGTTCGGGTTGGGGCTATGGCTACACCTTC	CASSLAEGSGWGYGYTF
TRBD1	TRBJ1-1	NA	TRBV13	TGTGCCAGCAGCATCGGGACAGGGGCTGAAGCTTTCTTT	CASSIGTGAEAFF
NA	TRBJ2-6	NA	TRBV6-2/TRBV6-3	TGTGCCAGCAGTTACTCGACCAGCGGGTACTCTGGGGCCAACGTCCTGACTTTC	CASSYSTSGYSGANVLTF
NA	TRBJ1-5	NA	TRBV6-2/TRBV6-3	TGTGCCAGCAGTTACTTCGCCGACAGCAGGTCCCAGCATTTT	CASSYFADSRSQHF
NA	TRBJ1-5	few	TRBV12-3/TRBV12-4	TGTGCCAGCAGTTTGAACAGCCATCAGCCCCAGCATTTT	CASSLNSHQPQHF
TRBD2	TRBJ2-7	NA	TRBV6-2/TRBV6-3	TGTGCCAGCGGAGGTGGCGGGGGGATCTACGAGCAGTACTTC	CASGGGGGIYEQYF
TRBD1	TRBJ2-6	few	TRBV12-3/TRBV12-4	TGTGCCAGCAGGGGGACAGAGTCCTTTAAATCTGGGGCCAACGTCCTGACTTTC	CASRGTESFKSGANVLTF
NA	TRBJ2-2	many	TRBV7-9	TGTGCCAGCAGCCCGATGGCAGGGATCACCGGGGAGCTGTTTTTT	CASSPMAGITGELFF
TRBD1	TRBJ2-1	few	TRBV7-3	TGTGCCAGCAGCCCGCACCGGGACAGCTACAATGAGCAGTTCTTC	CASSPHRDSYNEQFF
TRBD2	TRBJ2-3	many	TRBV5-1	TGCGCCAGCAGCTTGGGCCCTAGCGGGGGGGCCGAAGATACGCAGTATTTT	CASSLGPSGGAEDTQYF
TRBD1	TRBJ2-7	few	TRBV7-2	TGTGCCAGCAGCTTAAGGGGGCGTACGGGCGTCGAGCAGTACTTC	CASSLRGRTGVEQYF
NA	TRBJ1-2	NA	TRBV12-3/TRBV12-4	TGTGCCAGCAGTCCTCAGGGGCCCTCCCACCATGGCTACACCTTC	CASSPQGPSHHGYTF
TRBD1	TRBJ1-6	NA	TRBV19	TGTGCCAGCAAACGTCGTGGGACAGGGATAGGTTCACCCCTCCACTTT	CASKRRGTGIGSPLHF
TRBD1	TRBJ1-4	few	TRBV20-1	TGCAGTGCCCCGGCGACAGGGGCTAAGGAAAAACTGTTTTTT	CSAPATGAKEKLFF
NA	TRBJ2-1	few	TRBV4-3	TGCGCCAGCAGCCCTACACGTTACAATGAGCAGTTCTTC	CASSPTRYNEQFF
NA	TRBJ1-2	NA	TRBV7-2	TGTGCCAGCAGCTTCGGGGGCGAGGCCTATGGCTACACCTTC	CASSFGGEAYGYTF
TRBD2	TRBJ2-7	NA	TRBV20-1	TGCAGTGCTAGAGACGTAAATAGCGGGGGGGGAAAGGAGCAGTACTTC	CSARDVNSGGGKEQYF
TRBD1	TRBJ1-1	NA	TRBV6-2/TRBV6-3	TGTGCCAGCAGCTACAGGGGGAGGGCGGCGAACACTGAAGCTTTCTTT	CASSYRGRAANTEAFF
NA	TRBJ1-1	NA	TRBV13	TGTGCCAGCAGCTTGGCCCCCCCTGAAGCTTTCTTT	CASSLAPPEAFF
NA	TRBJ2-1	few	TRBV19	TGTGCCAGTAGTATAGTCCATTCTACTTCCTACAATGAGCAGTTCTTC	CASSIVHSTSYNEQFF
NA	TRBJ1-5	NA	TRBV7-9	TGTGCCAGCAGCTTTGGTGGGGTGGGTCAGCCCCAGCATTTT	CASSFGGVGQPQHF
NA	TRBJ2-7	many	TRBV12-3/TRBV12-4	TGTGCCAGCAGTCCTTACGGAGAGGACGAGCAGTACTTC	CASSPYGEDEQYF
NA	TRBJ2-1	many	TRBV5-5	TGTGCCAGCAGCTCGGGATTGGTAGATGAGCAGTTCTTC	CASSSGLVDEQFF
TRBD2	TRBJ2-5	NA	TRBV2	TGTGCCAGCACCCGGGACTACGGACAAGAGACCCAGTACTTC	CASTRDYGQETQYF
TRBD1	TRBJ1-2	NA	TRBV6-1	TGTGCCAGCAGAGATTGGACAGGGGGAAGAGCTGTCACCTTC	CASRDWTGGRAVTF
NA	TRBJ2-3	NA	TRBV11-2	TGTGCCAGCAGCTTAGGGGATAGGAATACGCAGTATTTT	CASSLGDRNTQYF
NA	TRBJ2-5	many	TRBV7-2	TGTGCCAGCAGCATACAACCCCGGGAGACCCAGTACTTC	CASSIQPRETQYF
TRBD1	TRBJ2-3	NA	TRBV2	TGTGCCAGCAGTGAAACAGGGGGCGTCGATACGCAGTATTTT	CASSETGGVDTQYF
NA	TRBJ1-1	NA	TRBV18	TGTGCCAGCTCACAAGGTCCGACTCCGAACACTGAAGCTTTCTTT	CASSQGPTPNTEAFF
NA	TRBJ2-1	NA	TRBV6-5	TGTGCCAGCAATAACAGGTACAATGAGCAGTTCTTC	CASNNRYNEQFF
NA	TRBJ1-2	few	TRBV4-1	TGCGCCAGCAGCCAAGGGGCAGGGAATAACTATGGCTACACCTTC	CASSQGAGNNYGYTF
NA	TRBJ2-5	NA	TRBV20-1	TGCAGTGCCTCGGGCGTGGGGGAGACCCAGTACTTC	CSASGVGETQYF
TRBD1	TRBJ1-4	few	TRBV29-1	TGCAGCGTTGCCGCCTTGGACAGGACGGTGGGGGAACTGTTTTTT	CSVAALDRTVGELFF
NA	TRBJ1-1	NA	TRBV12-3/TRBV12-4	TGTGCCAGCAGTTTAACAGGGACCACTGAAGCTTTCTTT	CASSLTGTTEAFF
TRBD1	TRBJ2-2	NA	TRBV3-1	TGTGCCAGCAGCCAGAGGGGGCGGGCCGGGGAGCTGTTTTTT	CASSQRGRAGELFF
NA	TRBJ2-5	NA	TRBV24-1	TGTGCCACCAGTGTCTCGGGGGCCCAAGAGACCCAGTACTTC	CATSVSGAQETQYF